This T cell receptor (beta chain) was documented in a study of T cells in women clearing cervical HPV infection. Across the study: No precancer developed; the control's incident HPV16 infection cleared within 12 months.

As to this clone: Its cognate antigen is unknown. The sequenced fragment ends 3 residues before the CDR3 boundary, so the rest is inferred from the germline J gene.

The study, taken as a whole, reports: Controls had more TRBV6-7 (roughly 0.16%) than cases (around 0.11%). CIN3+ cases had significantly higher TCR richness than controls; evenness did not differ.

Germline values: CDR1 SGHVS, CDR2 FQNEAQ. Trimming removed 3 bases from V and 5 bases from J, with 8 bases in between. The length of the CDR3 is 13 residues. Only in-frame clones appear in the TCRdb table, and some are missing; sequencing was by immunoSEQ multiplex PCR. The sample table includes about 12,000 clones. This chain links TRBV7-8 with TRBJ2-1; D gene unclear. The source is a woman aged 18 to 75 with a cervical HPV16 infection that either progressed to CIN3+ or cleared (not recorded which). Sequenced input: blood buffy coat. The CDR3 here is CASSFQAHNEQFF. Partial CDR3 DNA: TGTGCCAGCAGCTTTCAGGCACACAATGAG.